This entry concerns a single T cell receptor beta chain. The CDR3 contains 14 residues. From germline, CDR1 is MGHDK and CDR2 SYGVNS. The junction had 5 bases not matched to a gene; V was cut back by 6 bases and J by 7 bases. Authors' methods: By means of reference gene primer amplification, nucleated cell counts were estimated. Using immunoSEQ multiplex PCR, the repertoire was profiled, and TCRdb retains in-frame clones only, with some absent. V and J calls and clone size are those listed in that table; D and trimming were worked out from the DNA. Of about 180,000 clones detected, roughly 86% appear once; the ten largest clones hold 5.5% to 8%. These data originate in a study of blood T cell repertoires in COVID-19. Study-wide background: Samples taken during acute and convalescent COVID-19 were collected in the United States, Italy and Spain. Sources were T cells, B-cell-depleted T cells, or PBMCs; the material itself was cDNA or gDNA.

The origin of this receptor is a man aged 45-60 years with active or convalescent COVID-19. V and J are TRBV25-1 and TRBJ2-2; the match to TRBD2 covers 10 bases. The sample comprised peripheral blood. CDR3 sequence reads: CASRPSGGLGELFF. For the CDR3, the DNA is TGTGCCAGCAGGCCTAGCGGGGGTCTCGGGGAGCTGTTTTTT.